Listed below are T cell receptor beta chains from one sample, sequenced in a study of T-cell reconstitution after alpha-beta-depleted transplantation in children. TCRdb processed the PCR reads anew with MiXCR; each CDR3 protein has one entry. The profile shows a few hundred thousand distinct CDR3 sequences, roughly 30% of them singletons. Material: PBMCs, obtained before TCRalphabeta/CD19-depleted stem cell transplant. The receptors derive from a boy under three years old with Wiskott-Aldrich syndrome, due to receive a stem cell transplant. CDR3s include the opening cysteine and the closing phenylalanine or tryptophan. D genes are given only for firm matches. A row's size may be missing; if present it is once, few, many or a size class.

TRBV12-3/TRBV12-4	few	TRBJ2-7	-	CASSPLFGSSSYEQYF
TRBV5-5	-	TRBJ2-1	TRBD2	CASSYKRTSGNEQFF
TRBV5-1	-	TRBJ2-1	-	CASSLAGEWQFF
TRBV5-1	few	TRBJ2-1	-	CASSLAVRGWTYNEQFF
TRBV7-2	few	TRBJ1-2	TRBD1	CASSATTGGYGYTF
TRBV3-1	many	TRBJ2-4	-	CASSQDQEAGDRRNIQYF
TRBV12-3/TRBV12-4	few	TRBJ2-7	TRBD1	CASTDRGLREQYF
TRBV2	once	TRBJ2-5	TRBD2	CASSELPGGETQYF
TRBV5-1	few	TRBJ1-1	-	CASSLAGENTEAFF
TRBV5-5	-	TRBJ2-3	-	CASSLVRPNTDTQYF
TRBV9	few	TRBJ2-3	-	CASSVTARRGTDTQYF
TRBV27	-	TRBJ2-3	TRBD2	CASSTLGLAAGTDTQYF
TRBV7-2	-	TRBJ1-1	TRBD1	CASSHGTGVLNTEVFF
TRBV19	few	TRBJ1-1	-	CATKGEGSGTEAFF
TRBV5-1	-	TRBJ2-3	TRBD2	CASSLRTSAQYF
TRBV5-1	-	TRBJ2-7	TRBD1	CASSLRQGPYEQYF
TRBV28	few	TRBJ2-6	TRBD2	CASRAGALVRANVLTF
TRBV28	-	TRBJ2-4	TRBD2	CASSTTSGSYQNIQYF
TRBV12-3/TRBV12-4	-	TRBJ2-7	TRBD1	CASTPRQGLREQYF
TRBV29-1	few	TRBJ2-1	-	CSVRASINEQFF
TRBV5-1	-	TRBJ2-3	-	CASSLTGSGSTDTQYF
TRBV20-1	few	TRBJ2-7	-	CSARDPLLGNLYYEQYF
TRBV6-1	few	TRBJ2-7	TRBD1	CASSKGQGGEQYF
TRBV20-1	-	TRBJ2-1	TRBD2	CSALRTSGSEQFF
TRBV7-8	-	TRBJ2-3	TRBD2	CATTKWLAGTDTQYF
TRBV6-1	-	TRBJ2-3	-	CASSVSSRGTDTQYF
TRBV28	few	TRBJ2-7	-	CASSYGGDITYEQYF
TRBV5-1	-	TRBJ2-1	TRBD2	CASSLLRGDYNEQFF
TRBV20-1	few	TRBJ2-2	-	CSANWVVDTGELFF
TRBV7-8	-	TRBJ1-1	-	CASSFFRVGNTEAFF
TRBV20-1	few	TRBJ2-3	-	CSALVSGTDTQYF
TRBV5-1	few	TRBJ2-5	-	CASSLANSRGETQYF
TRBV28	few	TRBJ2-5	-	CASSLFPGARRETQYF
TRBV5-1	few	TRBJ2-7	TRBD1	CASSPGTASYEQYF